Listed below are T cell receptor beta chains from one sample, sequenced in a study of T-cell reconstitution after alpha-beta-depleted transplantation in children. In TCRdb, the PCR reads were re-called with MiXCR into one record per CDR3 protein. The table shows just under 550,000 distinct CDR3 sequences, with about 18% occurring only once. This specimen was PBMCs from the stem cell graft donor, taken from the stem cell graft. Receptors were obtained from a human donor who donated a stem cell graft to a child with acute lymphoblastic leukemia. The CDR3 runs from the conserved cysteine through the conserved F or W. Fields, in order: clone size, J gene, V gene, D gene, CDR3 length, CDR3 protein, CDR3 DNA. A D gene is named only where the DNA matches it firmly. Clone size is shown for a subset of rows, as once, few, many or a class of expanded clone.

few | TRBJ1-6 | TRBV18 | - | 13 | CASSPGVDSPLHF | TGTGCCAGCTCACCGGGGGTCGACTCACCCCTCCACTTT
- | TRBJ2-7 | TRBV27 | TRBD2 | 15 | CASSLSSGRAYEQYF | TGTGCCAGCAGTTTATCCAGCGGGAGGGCTTACGAGCAGTACTTC
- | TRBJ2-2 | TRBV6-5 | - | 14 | CASSYGGRTGELFF | TGTGCCAGCAGTTACGGGGGGCGTACCGGGGAGCTGTTTTTT
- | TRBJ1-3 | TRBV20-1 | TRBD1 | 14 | CSAKQGASGNTIYF | TGCAGTGCAAAACAGGGGGCGTCTGGAAACACCATATATTTT
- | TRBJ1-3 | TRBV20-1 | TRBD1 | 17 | CSASDRGHSISGNTIYF | TGCAGTGCTTCGGACAGGGGCCACTCAATCTCTGGAAACACCATATATTTT
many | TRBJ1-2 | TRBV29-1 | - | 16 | CSVESVVGETNYGYTF | TGCAGCGTTGAATCGGTAGTGGGCGAAACTAACTATGGCTACACCTTC
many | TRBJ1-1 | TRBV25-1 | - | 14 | CASRHVGEGTEAFF | TGTGCCAGCAGACACGTAGGGGAGGGAACTGAAGCTTTCTTT
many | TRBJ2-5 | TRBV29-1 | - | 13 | CSVEIGGAETQYF | TGCAGCGTTGAAATAGGAGGGGCAGAGACCCAGTACTTC
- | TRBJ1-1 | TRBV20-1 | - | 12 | CSAYGGDTEAFF | TGCAGTGCTTATGGGGGCGACACTGAAGCTTTCTTT
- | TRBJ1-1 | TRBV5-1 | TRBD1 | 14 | CASSQGQGAAEAFF | TGCGCCAGCAGCCAAGGACAGGGGGCGGCTGAAGCTTTCTTT
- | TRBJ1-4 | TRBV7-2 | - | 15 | CASSLQYTTNEKLFF | TGTGCCAGCAGCTTACAGTATACAACTAATGAAAAACTGTTTTTT
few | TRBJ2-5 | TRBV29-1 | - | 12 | CSGAGVQETQYF | TGCAGCGGAGCCGGGGTCCAAGAGACCCAGTACTTC
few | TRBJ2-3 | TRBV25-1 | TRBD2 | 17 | CASSESVKGRDTDTQYF | TGTGCCAGCAGTGAATCTGTGAAGGGGAGGGATACAGATACGCAGTATTTT
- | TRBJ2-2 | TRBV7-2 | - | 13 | CASSLERARELFF | TGTGCCAGCAGCTTAGAAAGGGCGCGGGAGCTGTTTTTT
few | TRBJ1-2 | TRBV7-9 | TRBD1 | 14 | CASSLPGQGPGYTF | TGTGCCAGCAGCCTTCCGGGACAGGGGCCTGGCTACACCTTC
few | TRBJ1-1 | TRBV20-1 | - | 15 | CSARSPWGGGAEAFF | TGCAGTGCGAGATCCCCATGGGGTGGTGGGGCTGAAGCTTTCTTT
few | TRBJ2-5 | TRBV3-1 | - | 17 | CASSYSRDNAYQETQYF | TGTGCCAGCAGCTATAGCCGGGACAACGCGTACCAAGAGACCCAGTACTTC
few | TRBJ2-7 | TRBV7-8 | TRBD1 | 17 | CASSLDLLGQGMGEQYF | TGTGCCAGCAGCTTAGACCTACTCGGACAGGGGATGGGCGAGCAGTACTTC
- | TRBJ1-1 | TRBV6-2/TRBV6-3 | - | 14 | CASSPLNGNTEAFF | TGTGCCAGCAGTCCACTTAACGGGAACACTGAAGCTTTCTTT
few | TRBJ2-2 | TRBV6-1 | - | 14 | CASSPGHLTGELFF | TGTGCCTCCTCTCCGGGACACCTTACCGGGGAGCTGTTTTTT
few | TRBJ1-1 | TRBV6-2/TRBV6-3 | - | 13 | CASLLVGRTEAFF | TGTGCCAGCCTTTTGGTTGGGAGGACTGAAGCTTTCTTT
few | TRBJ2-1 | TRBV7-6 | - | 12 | CASTLPSGEQFF | TGTGCCAGCACCCTGCCTTCCGGTGAGCAGTTCTTC
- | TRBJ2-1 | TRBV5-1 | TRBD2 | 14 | CASSLFSGSNEQFF | TGCGCCAGCAGCTTGTTTAGCGGGAGTAATGAGCAGTTCTTC
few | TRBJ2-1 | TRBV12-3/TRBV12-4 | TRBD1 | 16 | CASSVTGTGVDNEQFF | TGTGCCAGCAGCGTCACCGGGACAGGGGTAGACAATGAGCAGTTCTTC
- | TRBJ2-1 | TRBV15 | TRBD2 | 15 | CATSSQREGIDEQFF | TGTGCCACCAGCAGTCAGCGGGAGGGGATCGATGAGCAGTTCTTC
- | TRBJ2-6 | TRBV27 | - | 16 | CASSASGAGRANVLTF | TGTGCCAGCAGTGCGTCCGGAGCGGGTAGGGCCAACGTCCTGACTTTC
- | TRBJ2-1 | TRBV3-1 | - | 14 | CASSQGGVSDEQFF | TGTGCCAGCAGCCAGGGCGGGGTAAGCGATGAGCAGTTCTTC
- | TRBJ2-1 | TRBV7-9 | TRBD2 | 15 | CASSFPGTSGNEQFF | TGTGCCAGCAGCTTTCCCGGGACTAGTGGTAATGAGCAGTTCTTC
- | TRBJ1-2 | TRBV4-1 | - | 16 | CASSQYPQGFAYGYTF | TGCGCCAGCAGCCAGTATCCGCAGGGGTTTGCCTATGGCTACACCTTC
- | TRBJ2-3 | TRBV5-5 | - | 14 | CASSLQSGTDTQYF | TGTGCCAGCAGCTTGCAATCGGGCACAGATACGCAGTATTTT
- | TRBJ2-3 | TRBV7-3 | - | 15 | CASSSNSGSTDTQYF | TGTGCCAGCAGCTCAAATAGCGGAAGCACAGATACGCAGTATTTT
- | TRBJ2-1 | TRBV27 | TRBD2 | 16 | CASSFGTSGSHNEQFF | TGTGCCAGCAGTTTTGGGACTAGCGGGTCCCACAATGAGCAGTTCTTC
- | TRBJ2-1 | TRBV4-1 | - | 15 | CASSQDQLAPNEQFF | TGCGCCAGCAGCCAAGATCAACTAGCCCCCAATGAGCAGTTCTTC
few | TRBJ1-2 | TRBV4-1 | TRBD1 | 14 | CASRGTGFPGGYTF | TGCGCCAGCCGCGGGACAGGGTTTCCAGGTGGCTACACCTTC
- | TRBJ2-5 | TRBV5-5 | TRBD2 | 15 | CASSLILAGKETQYF | TGTGCCAGCAGCTTGATCCTAGCGGGGAAAGAGACCCAGTACTTC
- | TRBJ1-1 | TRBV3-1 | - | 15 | CASSQASVLNTEAFF | TGTGCCAGCAGCCAAGCTTCCGTACTCAACACTGAAGCTTTCTTT
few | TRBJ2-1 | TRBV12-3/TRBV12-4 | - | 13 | CASSHTDYNEQFF | TGTGCCAGCAGTCACACAGACTACAATGAGCAGTTCTTC
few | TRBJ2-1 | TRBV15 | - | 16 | CATSRKGSGIYNEQFF | TGTGCCACCAGCAGGAAGGGGTCGGGAATCTACAATGAGCAGTTCTTC
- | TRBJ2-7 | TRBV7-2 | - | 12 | CASSLEWYEQYF | TGTGCCAGCAGCTTAGAGTGGTACGAGCAGTACTTC
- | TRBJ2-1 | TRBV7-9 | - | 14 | CASSLAGTGTLPRF | TGTGCCAGCAGCTTAGCGGGTACCGGGACTCTCCCTCGCTTC
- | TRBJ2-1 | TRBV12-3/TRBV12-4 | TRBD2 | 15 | CASSLALAGRGEQFF | TGTGCCAGCAGTTTAGCCCTAGCGGGACGAGGGGAGCAGTTCTTC
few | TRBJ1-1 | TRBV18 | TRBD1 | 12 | CASSPPTGGTFF | TGTGCCAGCTCACCACCGACAGGGGGAACTTTCTTT
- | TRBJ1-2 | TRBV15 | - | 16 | CATSRNPGTLLGDYTF | TGTGCCACCAGCAGGAATCCCGGGACGCTGCTTGGGGACTATACCTTC
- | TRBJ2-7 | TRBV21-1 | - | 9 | CVNHYEQYF | TGTGTCAACCATTACGAGCAGTACTTC
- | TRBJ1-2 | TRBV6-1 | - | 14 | CASSEPRNNYGYTF | TGTGCCAGCAGTGAACCCAGAAATAACTATGGCTACACCTTC
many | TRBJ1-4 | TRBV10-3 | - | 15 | CAISESMGTNEKLFF | TGTGCCATCAGTGAGTCGATGGGGACTAATGAAAAACTGTTTTTT
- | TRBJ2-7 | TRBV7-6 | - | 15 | CASSPLWSSRNEQYF | TGTGCCAGCAGTCCCTTGTGGTCCAGTCGGAACGAGCAGTACTTC
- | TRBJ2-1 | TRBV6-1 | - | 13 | CASAGPFRNEQFF | TGTGCCAGCGCGGGTCCATTTAGAAATGAGCAGTTCTTC
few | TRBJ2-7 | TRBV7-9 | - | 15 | CASSRLRTRAYEQYF | TGTGCCAGCAGTCGTCTGAGGACGCGCGCCTACGAGCAGTACTTC
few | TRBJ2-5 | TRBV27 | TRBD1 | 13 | CAGHRGSQETQYF | TGTGCCGGCCACAGGGGATCACAAGAGACCCAGTACTTC
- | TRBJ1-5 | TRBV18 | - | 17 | CASSPDGFKGSNQPQHF | TGTGCCAGCTCACCGGACGGATTTAAGGGCAGCAATCAGCCCCAGCATTTT
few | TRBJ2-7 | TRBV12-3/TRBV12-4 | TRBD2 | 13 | CASGTSGNYEQYF | TGTGCCAGCGGGACTAGCGGGAACTACGAGCAGTACTTC